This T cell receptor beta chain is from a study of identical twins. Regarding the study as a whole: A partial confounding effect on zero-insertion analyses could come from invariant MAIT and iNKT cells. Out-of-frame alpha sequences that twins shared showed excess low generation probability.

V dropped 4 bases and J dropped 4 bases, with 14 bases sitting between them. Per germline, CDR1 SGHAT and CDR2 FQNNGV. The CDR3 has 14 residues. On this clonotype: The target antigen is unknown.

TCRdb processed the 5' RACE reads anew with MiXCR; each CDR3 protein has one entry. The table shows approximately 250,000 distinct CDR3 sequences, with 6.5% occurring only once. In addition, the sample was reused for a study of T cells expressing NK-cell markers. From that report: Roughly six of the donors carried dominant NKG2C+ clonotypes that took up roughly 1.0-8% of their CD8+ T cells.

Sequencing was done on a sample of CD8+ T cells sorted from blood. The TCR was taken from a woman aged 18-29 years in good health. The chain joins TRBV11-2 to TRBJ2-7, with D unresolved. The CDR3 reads CASSWSRARYEQYF. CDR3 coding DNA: TGTGCCAGCAGCTGGAGCCGGGCCCGATACGAGCAGTACTTC.